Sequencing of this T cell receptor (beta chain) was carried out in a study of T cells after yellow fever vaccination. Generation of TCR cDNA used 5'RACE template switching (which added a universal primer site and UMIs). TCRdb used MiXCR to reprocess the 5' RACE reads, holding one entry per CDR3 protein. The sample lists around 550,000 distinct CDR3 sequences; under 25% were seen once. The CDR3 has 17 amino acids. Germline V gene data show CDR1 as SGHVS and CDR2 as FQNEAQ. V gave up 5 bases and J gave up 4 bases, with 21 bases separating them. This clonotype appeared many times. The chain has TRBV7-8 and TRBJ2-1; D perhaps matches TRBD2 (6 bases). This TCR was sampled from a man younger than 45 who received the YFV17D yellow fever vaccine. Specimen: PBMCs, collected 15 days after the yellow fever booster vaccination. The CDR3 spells CASSPRDGSGLYNEQFF. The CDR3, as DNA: TGTGCCAGCAGCCCACGGGATGGGTCGGGACTTTACAATGAGCAGTTCTTC.